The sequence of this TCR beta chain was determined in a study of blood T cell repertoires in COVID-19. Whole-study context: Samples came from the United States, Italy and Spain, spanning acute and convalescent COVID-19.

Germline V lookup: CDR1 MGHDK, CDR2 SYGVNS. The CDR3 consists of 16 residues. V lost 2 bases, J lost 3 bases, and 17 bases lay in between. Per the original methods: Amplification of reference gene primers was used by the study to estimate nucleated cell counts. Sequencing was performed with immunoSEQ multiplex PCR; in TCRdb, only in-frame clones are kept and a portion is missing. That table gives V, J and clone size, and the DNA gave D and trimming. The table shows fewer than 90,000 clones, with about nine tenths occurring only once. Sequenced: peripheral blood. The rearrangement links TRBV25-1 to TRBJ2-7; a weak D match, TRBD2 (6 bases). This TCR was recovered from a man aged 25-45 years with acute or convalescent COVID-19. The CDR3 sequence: CASSERHRDSFYEQYF. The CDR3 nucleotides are TGTGCCAGCAGTGAACGTCACCGGGACTCCTTCTACGAGCAGTACTTC.